Following are 19 T cell receptor beta chains from one sample sequenced in a study of glioma-infiltrating T cells after dendritic cell vaccination. Generated by immunoSEQ multiplex PCR, the TCRdb table keeps only in-frame clones and is missing some. This sample carries around 100,000 clones, 75% to 85% of them seen once, and the ten largest clones take roughly 12%. The sequencing used blood, collected before dendritic cell vaccination. Receptors originate from a human donor with glioblastoma.

The chain has TRBV30 and TRBJ2-3; 13 positions agree with TRBD2. This CDR3 has 16 amino acids. Looked up from germline, CDR1 is GTSNPN and CDR2 is SVGIG (reference sequence). With V trimmed by 1 base and J by 3 bases, 4 bases remained unmatched. CDR3 in amino acids: CAWSEGLAGATDTQYF. The CDR3 nucleotides read TGTGCCTGGAGTGAAGGACTAGCGGGGGCTACAGATACGCAGTATTTT.

The genes are TRBV14 and TRBJ2-5; perhaps TRBD2 as D (7 bases). The CDR3 totals 14 residues. Deletions cut 3 bases from V and 5 bases from J, with 13 bases between. Germline V lookup: CDR1 SGHDN, CDR2 FVKESK. The CDR3 sequence: CASSQGGRWETQYF. The CDR3 nucleotides are TGTGCCAGCAGCCAGGGGGGGCGTTGGGAGACCCAGTACTTC.

The chain recombines TRBV5-1 with TRBJ2-7, with 10 bases aligning to TRBD1. CDR3 length: 16 amino acids. Germline V gene lookup returns CDR1 SGHRS and CDR2 YFSETQ. With 0 bases clipped from V and 0 bases from J, the junction kept 3 bases outside the gene matches. The CDR3 spells CASSLEGQGTSYEQYF. As DNA, the CDR3 is TGCGCCAGCAGCTTGGAGGGACAGGGGACCTCCTACGAGCAGTACTTC.

This clone appeared a few times. V and J are TRBV19 and TRBJ1-1; maybe TRBD1 (5 bases). The V end was cut by 7 bases, the J end by 1 base, with 10 bases between. Germline lookup yields CDR1 LNHDA and CDR2 SQIVND (reference sequence). The CDR3 totals 13 residues. CDR3 loop: CASTGRANTEAFF. The CDR3 nucleotides are TGTGCCAGTACGGGCAGGGCGAACACTGAAGCTTTCTTT. The full variable domain, in which reference TRBV19 and TRBJ1-1 provide the parts outside the CDR3, is DGGITQSPKYLFRKEGQNVTLSCEQNLNHDAMYWYRQDPGQGLRLIYYSQIVNDFQKGDIAEGYSVSREKKESFPLTVTSAQKNPTAFYLCASTGRANTEAFFGQGTRLTVV.

CDR3: CASSSDSGGSSYNEQFF. DNA of the CDR3: TGTGCCAGCAGCTCGGATAGCGGGGGCTCCTCCTACAATGAGCAGTTCTTC. The V and J genes are TRBV5-4 and TRBJ2-1; 9 bases match TRBD2. Germline CDR1 is SGHNT and CDR2 is YYREEE (reference sequence). The CDR3 covers 17 residues. V shed 3 bases, J shed 0 bases, and the junction held 7 bases outside the gene matches. Full variable domain (missing parts from reference TRBV5-4 and TRBJ2-1): ETGVTQSPTHLIKTRGQQVTLRCSSQSGHNTVSWYQQALGQGPQFIFQYYREEENGRGNFPPRFSGLQFPNYSSELNVNALELDDSALYLCASSSDSGGSSYNEQFFGPGTRLTVL.

The chain has TRBV2 and TRBJ1-1; D gene uncertain. Germline CDR1 SNHLY, CDR2 FYNNEI. The germline V and J ends were trimmed by 8 bases and 10 bases, with 14 bases remaining between them. The CDR3 covers 11 residues. As DNA, the CDR3 is TGTGCCAGCTCTTCGTACGTCGGAGCTTTCTTT. Encoded protein: CASSSYVGAFF.

The chain couples TRBV7-9 to TRBJ2-7; 7 bases fit TRBD1. Germline loops: CDR1 SEHNR, CDR2 FQNEAQ (reference sequence). V lost 5 bases and J lost 2; bases outside the gene matches: 6. This CDR3 spans 14 amino acids. CDR3 protein: CASSPAGGPYEQYF. CDR3 nucleotide sequence: TGTGCCAGCAGCCCAGCAGGGGGTCCCTACGAGCAGTACTTC. The whole variable domain, remainder taken from reference TRBV7-9 and TRBJ2-7, is DTGVSQNPRHKITKRGQNVTFRCDPISEHNRLYWYRQTLGQGPEFLTYFQNEAQLEKSRLLSDRFSAERPKGSFSTLEIQRTEQGDSAMYLCASSPAGGPYEQYFGPGTRLTVT.

The DNA for the CDR3 is TGTGCCAGCAGTGAAGCGCTAGCGGGGCCGCACAATCAGCCCCAGCATTTT. As protein: CASSEALAGPHNQPQHF. The chain couples TRBV6-1 to TRBJ1-5; TRBD1 might be the D (5 bases). In germline, CDR1 is MNHNS, CDR2 SASEGT. This CDR3 is built from 17 residues. The V end was cut by 0 bases, the J end by 3 bases, with 15 bases between.

The rearrangement joins TRBV4-3 to TRBJ1-6; D unclear. The germline CDR1 and CDR2 sequences are LGHNA and YSLEER. The CDR3 contains 17 residues. Trimming took off 1 base at V and 7 bases at J, with 17 bases between the two ends. The CDR3 DNA reads as TGCGCCAGCAGCCAAGCTTATGATATGGAGGCCAATTCACCCCTCCACTTT. Amino acids: CASSQAYDMEANSPLHF.

CDR3 DNA: TGTGCCATCAGCGCTAGCGGGGGAGACCGTATAGCCAAAAACATTCAGTACTTC. It yields the protein CAISASGGDRIAKNIQYF. The chain joins TRBV10-3 to TRBJ2-4; TRBD2 aligns across 10 bases. This CDR3 is built from 18 residues. Germline trimming cut 6 bases from V and 0 bases from J; bases unmatched to any gene: 11. Germline V lookup: CDR1 ENHRY, CDR2 SYGVKD.

The chain combines TRBV13 with TRBJ2-2; 9 bases fit TRBD2. Germline CDR1 reads PRHDT; CDR2 reads FYEKMQ (reference sequence). J was trimmed by 1 base and V by 0 bases; bases with no gene match: 0. CDR3 length: 16 amino acids. CDR3 in DNA: TGTGCCAGCAGCTTAGGGCGGGGGGGGAACACCGGGGAGCTGTTTTTT. It codes for CASSLGRGGNTGELFF.

The chain joins TRBV10-3 to TRBJ2-1; a possible D gene is TRBD1 (6 bases). CDR3 length equals 14 residues. Germline V CDR1 and CDR2: ENHRY, SYGVKD. Deletions cut 4 bases from V and 8 bases from J, with 15 bases between. The CDR3 reads CAISGSGQGHEQFF. The CDR3 DNA reads as TGTGCCATCAGTGGGTCTGGGCAGGGGCATGAGCAGTTCTTC.

This clone was detected only once. This sequence joins TRBV7-2 and TRBJ2-1; 10 nucleotides agree with TRBD2. This CDR3 spans 15 amino acids. Germline trimming cut 5 bases from V and 7 bases from J; bases unmatched to any gene: 8. Germline CDR1 reads SGHTA; CDR2 reads FQGNSA. CDR3 sequence reads: CASSPQLAGRNEQFF. The DNA for the CDR3 is TGTGCCAGCAGCCCCCAACTAGCGGGGAGGAATGAGCAGTTCTTC.

The chain employs TRBV7-2 and TRBJ2-1, with 9 bases that match TRBD2. The V segment lost 5 bases and the J segment 9 bases; nucleotides outside the gene matches: 14. Per the germline V gene, CDR1 is SGHTA and CDR2 is FQGNSA. The CDR3 runs to 16 residues. DNA for the CDR3: TGTGCCAGCAGCGTCCAACGGACTAGCGTTCCGACTGAGCAGTTCTTC. Its translation is CASSVQRTSVPTEQFF.

The genes are TRBV29-1 and TRBJ2-1; 10 bases map to TRBD2. Germline trimming cut 7 bases from V and 6 bases from J; bases unmatched to any gene: 3. This CDR3 is 12 amino acids long. Germline-derived CDR1 and CDR2 are SQVTM and ANQGSEA. The CDR3 is CSAAGGGNEQFF. For the CDR3, the DNA is TGCAGCGCAGCGGGGGGGGGCAATGAGCAGTTCTTC.

Notes on this clone: This sample includes further DNA sequences coding for the same CDR3. The chain carries TRBV10-3 and TRBJ1-1, with no clear D. The germline V gene encodes CDR1 ENHRY and CDR2 SYGVKD. V lost 4 bases, J lost 1 base, and 7 bases lay in between. The CDR3 has 13 residues. CDR3 sequence reads: CAISVAGNTEAFF. CDR3 DNA: TGTGCCATCAGTGTCGCAGGGAACACTGAAGCTTTCTTT.

A few counts support this clone. The gene calls are TRBV10-2 and TRBJ2-1; D gene uncertain. Germline-derived CDR1 and CDR2 are WSHSY and SAAADI. The CDR3 extends over 17 amino acids. V lost 0 bases and J 0 bases, leaving 12 bases between the germline ends. CDR3 DNA: TGCGCCAGCAGTGAGTCGAGACAAGTAAGCTCCTACAATGAGCAGTTCTTC. It encodes CASSESRQVSSYNEQFF.

The rearrangement uses TRBV4-1 and TRBJ2-3; unclear D gene. The germline gives CDR1 MGHRA, CDR2 YSYEKL. CDR3 length: 15 residues. V dropped 0 bases and J dropped 0 bases, with 7 bases sitting between them. CDR3 amino acids: CASSQETWSTDTQYF. CDR3 nucleotide sequence: TGCGCCAGCAGCCAAGAAACTTGGAGCACAGATACGCAGTATTTT.

Only a few counts were recorded for this clone. This chain links TRBV9 with TRBJ1-2; the D gene is possibly TRBD1 (6 bases). The V gene's germline CDR1 is SGDLS and CDR2 YYNGEE. The CDR3 is made up of 13 amino acids. V lost 4 bases and J lost 8, with 15 bases in between. CDR3: CASSFGQRGGYTF. In nucleotides, the CDR3 is TGTGCCAGCAGCTTCGGACAGCGTGGAGGCTACACCTTC.